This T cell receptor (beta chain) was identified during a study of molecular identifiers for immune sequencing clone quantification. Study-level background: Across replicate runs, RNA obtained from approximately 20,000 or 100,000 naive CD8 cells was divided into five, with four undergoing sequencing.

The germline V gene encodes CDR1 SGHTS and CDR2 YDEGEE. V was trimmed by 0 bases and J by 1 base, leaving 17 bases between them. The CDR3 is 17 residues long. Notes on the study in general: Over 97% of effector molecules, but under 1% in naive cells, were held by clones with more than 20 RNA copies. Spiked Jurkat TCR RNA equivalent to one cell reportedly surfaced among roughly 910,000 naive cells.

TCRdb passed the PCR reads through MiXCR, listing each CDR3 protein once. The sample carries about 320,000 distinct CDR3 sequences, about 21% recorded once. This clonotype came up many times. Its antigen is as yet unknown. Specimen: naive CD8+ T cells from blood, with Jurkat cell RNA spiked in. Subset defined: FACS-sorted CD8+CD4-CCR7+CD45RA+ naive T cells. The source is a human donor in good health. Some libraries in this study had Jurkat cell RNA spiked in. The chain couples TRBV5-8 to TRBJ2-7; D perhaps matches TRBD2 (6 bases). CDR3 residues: CASSLAAIRGKSYEQYF. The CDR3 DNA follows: TGTGCCAGCAGCTTGGCCGCAATCCGGGGGAAATCCTACGAGCAGTACTTC.